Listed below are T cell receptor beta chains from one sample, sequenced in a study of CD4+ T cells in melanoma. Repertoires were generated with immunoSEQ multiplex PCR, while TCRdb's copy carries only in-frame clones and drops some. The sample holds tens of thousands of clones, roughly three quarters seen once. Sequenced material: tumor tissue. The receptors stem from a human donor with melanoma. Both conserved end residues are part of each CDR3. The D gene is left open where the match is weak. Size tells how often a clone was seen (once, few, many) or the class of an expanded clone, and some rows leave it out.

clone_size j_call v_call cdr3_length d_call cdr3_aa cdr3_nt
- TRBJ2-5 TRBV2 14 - CASSEEGYQETQYF TGTGCCAGCAGTGAAGAGGGGTACCAAGAGACCCAGTACTTC
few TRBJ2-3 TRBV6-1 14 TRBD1 CASSQDRSTDTQYF TGTGCCAGCAGTCAGGACAGGTCCACAGATACGCAGTATTTT
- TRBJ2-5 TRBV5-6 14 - CASSLAGLQETQYF TGTGCCAGCAGCTTGGCTGGCCTCCAAGAGACCCAGTACTTC
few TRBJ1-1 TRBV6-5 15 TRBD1 CASSYSGTGGTEAFF TGTGCCAGCAGTTACTCGGGGACAGGGGGCACTGAAGCTTTCTTT
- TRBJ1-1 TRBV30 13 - CAWRGGGEREAFF TGTGCCTGGAGAGGGGGAGGGGAACGGGAAGCTTTCTTT
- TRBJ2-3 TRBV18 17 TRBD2 CASSTSGGRTSTDTQYF TGTGCCAGCTCCACTAGCGGGGGACGAACAAGCACAGATACGCAGTATTTT
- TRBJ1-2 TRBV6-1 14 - CASSEELGSYGYTF TGTGCCAGCAGTGAAGAATTGGGTTCCTATGGCTACACCTTC
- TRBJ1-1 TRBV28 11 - CASQENTEAFF TGTGCCAGTCAGGAGAACACTGAAGCTTTCTTT
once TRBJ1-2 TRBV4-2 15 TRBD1 CASSPGQGSVYGYTF TGTGCCAGCAGCCCGGGACAGGGGAGTGTCTATGGCTACACCTTC
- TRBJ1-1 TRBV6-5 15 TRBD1 CASSSGDSRPVKAFF TGTGCCAGCAGTTCCGGGGACAGTCGCCCGGTGAAAGCTTTCTTT
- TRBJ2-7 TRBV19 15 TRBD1 CASSIKNRGYYEQYF TGTGCCAGTAGTATTAAAAACAGGGGGTATTACGAGCAGTACTTC
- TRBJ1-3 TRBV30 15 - CAWRDSPNSGNTIYF TGTGCCTGGAGGGACAGTCCAAACTCTGGAAACACCATATATTTT
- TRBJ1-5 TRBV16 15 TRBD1 CASSQTGTSNQPQHF TGTGCCAGCAGTCAGACAGGGACTAGCAATCAGCCCCAGCATTTT
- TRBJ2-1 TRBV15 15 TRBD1 CATSSIWTGGYEQFF TGTGCCACCAGCAGCATATGGACAGGGGGGTATGAGCAGTTCTTC
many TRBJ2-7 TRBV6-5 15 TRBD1 CASSYGQGQAYEQYF TGTGCCAGCAGTTACGGCCAGGGACAGGCCTACGAGCAGTACTTC
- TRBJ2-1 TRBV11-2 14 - CASSSRRQDEEQFF TGTGCCAGCAGCTCCCGCCGCCAGGACGAGGAGCAGTTCTTC
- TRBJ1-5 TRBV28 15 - CASRGAALNNQPQHF TGTGCCAGCAGGGGAGCCGCTTTGAATAATCAGCCCCAGCATTTT
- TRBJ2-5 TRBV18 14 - CASSPSSFQETQYF TGTGCCAGCTCACCGTCTTCTTTTCAAGAGACCCAGTACTTC
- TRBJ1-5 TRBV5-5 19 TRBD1 CASSFSLQGDSLRNQPQHF TGTGCCAGCAGCTTCTCTTTACAAGGGGACAGCCTCCGAAATCAGCCCCAGCATTTT
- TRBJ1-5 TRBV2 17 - CASSERRGPYSNQPQHF TGTGCCAGCAGCGAAAGACGCGGGCCTTATAGCAATCAGCCCCAGCATTTT
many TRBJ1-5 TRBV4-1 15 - CASSLEFGKFQPQHF TGCGCCAGCAGCCTGGAATTCGGGAAATTTCAGCCCCAGCATTTT
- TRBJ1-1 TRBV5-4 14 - CASSFSRGNTEAFF TGTGCCAGCAGCTTTTCAAGGGGAAACACTGAAGCTTTCTTT
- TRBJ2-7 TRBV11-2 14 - CASSFGQGSYEQYF TGTGCCAGCAGCTTCGGCCAGGGGTCCTACGAGCAGTACTTC
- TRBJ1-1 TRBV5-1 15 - CASSWEGELYTEAFF TGCGCCAGCAGCTGGGAAGGGGAACTCTACACTGAAGCTTTCTTT
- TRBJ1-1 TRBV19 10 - CASGVTEAFF TGTGCCTCCGGAGTCACTGAAGCTTTCTTT
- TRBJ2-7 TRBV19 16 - CASSTQTTRREAEQYF TGTGCCAGTAGTACCCAGACTACCCGGCGCGAAGCCGAGCAGTACTTC
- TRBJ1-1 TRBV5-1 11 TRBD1 CASLAGTEAFF TGCGCCAGCCTGGCCGGGACAGAGGCTTTCTTT
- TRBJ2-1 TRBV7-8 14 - CASSLMGAVHEQFF TGTGCCAGCAGCTTAATGGGAGCGGTTCATGAGCAGTTCTTC
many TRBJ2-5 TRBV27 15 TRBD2 CATKSSGLAGARQYF TGTGCCACCAAAAGTTCCGGGCTAGCGGGGGCCCGCCAGTACTTC
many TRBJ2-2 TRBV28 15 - CASSGSAGDTGELFF TGTGCCAGCAGTGGTTCGGCAGGGGACACCGGGGAGCTGTTTTTT
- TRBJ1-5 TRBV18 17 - CASSPTQSSQSNQPQHF TGTGCCAGCTCACCCACCCAGTCTTCACAGAGCAATCAGCCCCAGCATTTT
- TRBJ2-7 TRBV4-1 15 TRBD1 CASSHVRRGLGEQYF TGCGCCAGCAGCCACGTAAGAAGGGGGCTCGGCGAGCAGTACTTC
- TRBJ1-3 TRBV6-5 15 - CASTEWGSSGNTIYF TGTGCCAGCACAGAATGGGGATCCTCTGGAAACACCATATATTTT
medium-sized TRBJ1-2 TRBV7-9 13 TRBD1 CASSLGTGSGYTF TGTGCCAGCAGCTTGGGGACAGGGAGTGGCTACACCTTC
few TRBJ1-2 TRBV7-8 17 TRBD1 CASSLVGTGRLDYGYTF TGTGCCAGCAGCTTAGTCGGGACAGGGCGATTGGACTATGGCTACACCTTC
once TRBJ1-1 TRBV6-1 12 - CASRRQTSEAFF TGTGCCAGCAGGAGACAGACGTCTGAAGCTTTCTTT
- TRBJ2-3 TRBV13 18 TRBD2 CASSPLGLAGLIGDTQYF TGTGCCAGCAGCCCCCTGGGACTAGCGGGGTTGATCGGAGATACGCAGTATTTT
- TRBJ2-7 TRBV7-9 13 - CASSYRESYEQYF TGTGCCAGCAGCTACAGGGAGTCCTACGAGCAGTACTTC
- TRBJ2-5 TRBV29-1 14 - CSVSPGHLGETQYF TGCAGCGTTTCTCCCGGACACCTTGGGGAGACCCAGTACTTC
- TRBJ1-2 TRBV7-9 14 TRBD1 CASSTNRDSYGYTF TGTGCCAGCAGCACAAACAGGGACAGCTATGGCTACACCTTC
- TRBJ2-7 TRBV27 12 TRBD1 CASGTGVSEQYF TGTGCCAGCGGGACAGGGGTTAGCGAGCAGTACTTC
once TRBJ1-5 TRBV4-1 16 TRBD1 CASSQVGTGAFQPQHF TGCGCCAGCAGCCAAGTCGGGACAGGGGCGTTTCAGCCCCAGCATTTT
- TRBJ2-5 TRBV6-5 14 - CASSRVGSWETQYF TGTGCCAGCAGTCGGGTGGGGAGCTGGGAGACCCAGTACTTC
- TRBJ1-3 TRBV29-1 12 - CSARGSGNTIYF TGCAGCGCCAGGGGCTCTGGAAACACCATATATTTT
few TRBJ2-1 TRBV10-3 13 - CAISYGVSNEQFF TGTGCCATCAGCTACGGAGTGTCGAATGAGCAGTTCTTC
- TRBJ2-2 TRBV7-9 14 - CASSSYKNTGELFF TGTGCCAGCAGCTCCTACAAGAACACCGGGGAGCTGTTTTTT
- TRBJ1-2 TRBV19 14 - CAVASDGNHYGYTF TGTGCTGTAGCCAGTGATGGTAACCATTATGGCTACACCTTC
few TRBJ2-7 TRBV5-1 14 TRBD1 CASSPGTGAYEQYF TGCGCCAGCAGTCCCGGGACAGGGGCCTACGAGCAGTACTTC
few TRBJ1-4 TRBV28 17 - CASSLGAGLNLNEKLFF TGTGCCAGCAGTTTAGGAGCAGGGCTGAACCTTAATGAAAAACTGTTTTTT
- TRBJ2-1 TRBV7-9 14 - CASSLAGGYNEQFF TGTGCCAGCAGCTTAGCGGGGGGTTACAATGAGCAGTTCTTC
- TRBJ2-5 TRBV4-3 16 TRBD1 CASSPDGTGGGETQYF TGCGCCAGCAGCCCAGACGGGACAGGGGGCGGTGAGACCCAGTACTTC